This is a list of T cell receptor beta chains from one sample in a study of human T cells and chemical hapten exposure. TCRdb recomputed calls from the RACE reads with MiXCR, one row per CDR3 protein. The sample records under 85,000 distinct CDR3 sequences, 10% to 13% being singletons. The specimen was whole blood, collected in connection with sensitization to the hapten diphenylcyclopropenone (DPC). The receptors shown here come from a woman between 45 and 65 years old with alopecia areata. Some clones in this sample may be carry-over from other donors' samples. Both conserved end residues are trimmed from each CDR3. Fields, in order: D gene, J gene, clone size, V gene, CDR3 protein. A D gene is named only where the DNA matches it firmly. Rows give clone size only sometimes, using once, few, many, or a class for an expanded clone.

TRBD1	TRBJ1-2	few	TRBV2	ASSEGLGGRLYGYT
TRBD1	TRBJ1-1	many	TRBV7-9	ASSLILGGYTEAF
NA	TRBJ2-1	NA	TRBV29-1	SALSISGYNEQF
NA	TRBJ2-1	few	TRBV10-2	ASSERRGPGSSNEQF
NA	TRBJ1-1	many	TRBV7-8	ASSLRGLSEAF
TRBD2	TRBJ2-7	few	TRBV7-2	ASSLTPLAGRREQY
TRBD2	TRBJ2-1	few	TRBV19	ASSPSGTHNEQF
TRBD1	TRBJ1-5	many	TRBV19	ASSMGRQGGQPQH
NA	TRBJ1-4	NA	TRBV29-1	SATTGAEKLF
NA	TRBJ1-6	NA	TRBV9	ASGVVGAAYNSPLH
NA	TRBJ2-2	few	TRBV19	ASSTPNTGELF
TRBD1	TRBJ1-1	NA	TRBV7-9	ASSLEAGGVPEAF